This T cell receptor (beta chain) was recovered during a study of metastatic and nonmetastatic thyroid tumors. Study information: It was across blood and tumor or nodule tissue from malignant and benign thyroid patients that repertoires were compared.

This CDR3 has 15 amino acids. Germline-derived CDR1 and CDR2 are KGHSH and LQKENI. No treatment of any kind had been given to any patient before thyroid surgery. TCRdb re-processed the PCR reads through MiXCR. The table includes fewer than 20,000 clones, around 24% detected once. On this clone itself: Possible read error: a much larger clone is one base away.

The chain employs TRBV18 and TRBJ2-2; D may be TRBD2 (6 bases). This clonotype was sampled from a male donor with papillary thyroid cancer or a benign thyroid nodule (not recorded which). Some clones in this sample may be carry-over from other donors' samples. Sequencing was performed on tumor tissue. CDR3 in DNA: TGTGCCAGCTCACCATGGGAGGACCCAACCGGGGAGCTGCTTTTT. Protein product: CASSPWEDPTGELLF.